These 14 T cell receptor beta chains share one sample of origin, sequenced in a study of T-cell memory formation after mild COVID-19. TCRdb analysed the 5' RACE reads with MiXCR anew, one entry per CDR3 protein. This sample has around 430,000 distinct CDR3 sequences, with 15% to 20% found just once. What was sequenced was PBMCs or a T cell subset sorted from them (not recorded which). These receptor sequences come from a man aged 18 to 30 who had mild COVID-19 (a few samples of this study predate the infection). Cell type and time point are not known.

The table lists this clonotype with a few counts. The chain is built from TRBV6-2 or TRBV6-3 and TRBJ2-5; no clear D gene. Germline CDR1 and CDR2: MNHEY and SVGEGT. Trimming cost V 6 bases and J 7 bases, with 12 bases left between them. CDR3 length equals 12 residues. The CDR3 coding sequence is TGTGCCAGCAGCGGGCCTGGCGGGACCCAGTACTTC. Amino acid sequence: CASSGPGGTQYF.

The chain recombines TRBV6-5 with TRBJ2-7; D may correspond to TRBD1 or TRBD2 (5 bases each). Germline V gives CDR1 MNHEY, CDR2 SVGAGI. V was pared by 6 bases and J by 2 bases, with 17 bases between. CDR3 length: 15 residues. The CDR3 nucleotides are TGTGCCAGCAGCCGAGAAGCCGGGACCACCTACGAGCAGTACTTC. Translating gives CASSREAGTTYEQYF.

The sample holds a few counts of this clonotype. The chain carries TRBV3-1 and TRBJ2-1; D not resolved. Per germline, CDR1 LGHDT and CDR2 YNNKEL (reference sequence). Trimming left V 0 bases short and J 2 bases short, with 8 bases between. The CDR3 is 15 residues long. The CDR3 is CASSQEGIPYNEQFF. CDR3 in DNA: TGTGCCAGCAGCCAAGAGGGCATACCCTACAATGAGCAGTTCTTC.

V is TRBV24-1 and J is TRBJ2-5; the D gene could be TRBD1 or TRBD2 (5 bases each). The germline V gene has CDR1 KGHDR and CDR2 SFDVKD. The CDR3 runs to 15 residues. Trimming shortened V by 4 bases and J by 5 bases, and 16 bases separated the two germline ends. The CDR3, as DNA: TGTGCCACCAGTGAGACCGGGACCCTGGGGGAGACCCAGTACTTC. It codes for CATSETGTLGETQYF.

In its sample, this clonotype was seen a few times. J is TRBJ2-1 and V is TRBV5-6; no reliable D call. The V gene lost 1 base and the J gene lost 5 bases, with 19 bases spanning the gap. The CDR3 runs 17 residues. Germline CDR1 reads SGHDT; CDR2 reads YYEEEE. DNA for the CDR3: TGTGCCAGCAGCTTGCCGCTCCCGTTAAACAGCAACAATGAGCAGTTCTTC. Protein: CASSLPLPLNSNNEQFF.

There are a few counts of this clonotype. The chain combines TRBV7-9 with TRBJ2-2; 7 positions agree with TRBD1. CDR1 and CDR2 from the germline V gene are SEHNR and FQNEAQ (reference sequence). V lost 8 bases to trimming and J lost 2 bases; unmatched junction nucleotides: 5. This CDR3 region has 14 residues. The DNA of the CDR3 is TGTGCCAGCTCGGGACAGACTAACACCGGGGAGCTGTTTTTT. The encoded protein is CASSGQTNTGELFF. Looking up the rest from reference TRBV7-9 and TRBJ2-2 gives the full variable domain: DTGVSQNPRHKITKRGQNVTFRCDPISEHNRLYWYRQTLGQGPEFLTYFQNEAQLEKSRLLSDRFSAERPKGSFSTLEIQRTEQGDSAMYLCASSGQTNTGELFFGEGSRLTVL.

This clonotype was counted only a few times. V is TRBV24-1 and J is TRBJ1-5; no definite D call. Germline-derived CDR1 and CDR2 are KGHDR and SFDVKD. Trimming left V 4 bases short and J 5 bases short, with 14 bases between. The CDR3 totals 15 residues. The DNA for the CDR3 is TGTGCCACCAGTGACCCGTTGACCCCCGATCAGCCCCAGCATTTT. Translated: CATSDPLTPDQPQHF.

This chain uses TRBV7-9 with TRBJ2-2; D gene uncertain. This CDR3 region has 14 residues. Trimming pared 5 bases from V and 4 bases from J, leaving 11 bases between. Germline V gives CDR1 SEHNR, CDR2 FQNEAQ (reference sequence). Written as DNA, the CDR3 is TGTGCCAGCAGCCCTTTGGCCCGCACCGGGGAGCTGTTTTTT. It is translated as CASSPLARTGELFF.

This chain uses TRBV5-1 with TRBJ2-2; weak D call: TRBD1 (6 bases). The length of the CDR3 is 14 residues. Looked up from germline, CDR1 is SGHRS and CDR2 is YFSETQ. V was trimmed by 6 bases and J by 7 bases, leaving 16 bases between them. CDR3 sequence (DNA): TGCGCCAGCACCCAACAGGGAATTGACGGGGAGCTGTTTTTT. As protein: CASTQQGIDGELFF.

This clonotype occurred a few times. V usage is TRBV7-2 and J usage is TRBJ2-3; no definite D call. This CDR3 contains 13 residues. V was pared by 6 bases and J by 3 bases, with 10 bases between. Germline CDR1 SGHTA, CDR2 FQGNSA. CDR3 coding DNA: TGTGCCAGCAGTCAGACACATACAGATACGCAGTATTTT. It codes for CASSQTHTDTQYF.

V is TRBV27 and J is TRBJ2-5; 7 nucleotides agree with TRBD1. The trim removed 5 bases at V and 9 bases at J, leaving 9 bases unmatched. CDR1 and CDR2 (germline): MNHEY, SMNVEV (reference sequence). The CDR3 is 13 residues long. DNA of the CDR3: TGTGCCAGCAGTCCACGACAGGGATTCGCCCAGTACTTC. As protein: CASSPRQGFAQYF.

V gene TRBV7-9 combines with J gene TRBJ1-2; no reliable D call. The CDR3 length is 12 residues. CDR1 and CDR2 from the germline V gene are SEHNR and FQNEAQ (reference sequence). V was shortened by 1 base and J by 7 bases, with 7 bases between the two germline ends. DNA for the CDR3: TGTGCCAGCAGCTTAGGGGAGGTTGGCTACACCTTC. Its translation is CASSLGEVGYTF.

This clonotype was recorded at least ten times. The rearrangement links TRBV6-5 to TRBJ2-7; 7 bases match TRBD2. The CDR3 totals 14 residues. Germline CDR1 and CDR2: MNHEY and SVGAGI. After removal of 2 bases from V and 6 bases from J, the junction contained 7 bases not matched to a gene. The CDR3 DNA sequence: TGTGCCAGCAGTTACACAGCGGGGTTGAGCGAGCAGTACTTC. The encoded protein is CASSYTAGLSEQYF.

The chain recombines TRBV9 with TRBJ1-2, with D possibly TRBD1 on 5 matching bases. The germline gives CDR1 SGDLS, CDR2 YYNGEE. Trimming removed 0 bases at V and 7 bases at J, with 13 bases between. CDR3 length: 14 residues. The CDR3 bases are TGTGCCAGCAGCGTAGCGGGGCAATCTAGTGGCTACACCTTC. It translates to CASSVAGQSSGYTF.